This T cell receptor beta chain was sequenced in a study of shared clonotypes between healthy human individuals. At the level of the study: Three CD4 naive, three CD4 memory, two CD8 naive and one CD8 memory plate were used per donor.

Comments on this clone: Antigen specificity is unknown.

Clones were read by immunoSEQ multiplex PCR, and TCRdb kept only the in-frame ones, dropping some. The sample lists 2,100,000 or so clones, approximately 95% seen once, with 0.1% to 0.15% in the top ten. It was into CD45RA+ naive and CD45RA-negative memory subsets that the CD4+ cells were split. Overall study findings and caveats: Naive subsets generally had larger estimated richness than memory subsets. Investigators expected sequencing depth to affect clonotype sharing among donors.

Material for sequencing was naive CD4+ T cells sorted from blood. Specified subset: CD45RA+ positively selected. The clonotype comes from a man younger than 30 in good health.

CDR3 bases: TGTGCCAGCAGGGTAGGTTTCGGGAAAGCTTTCTTT. As protein: CASRVGFGKAFF. The gene calls are TRBV25-1 and TRBJ1-1; unclear D gene. Trimming took off 6 bases at V and 9 bases at J, with 14 bases between the two ends. CDR1 and CDR2 from the germline V gene are MGHDK and SYGVNS. This CDR3 is built from 12 residues.